The T cell receptor beta chain under discussion was sequenced for a study of blood T cell repertoires in COVID-19. Study details: COVID-19 samples collected from the United States, Italy and Spain covered acute and convalescent phases. PBMCs, B-cell-depleted T cells, or T cells were the source of the cDNA or gDNA that made up the material.

The V end lost 3 bases, the J end lost 7 bases, and 16 bases lay between the germline ends. Germline-derived CDR1 and CDR2 are MNHEY and SMNVEV (reference sequence). The CDR3 runs to 16 residues. Source study methods: Reference gene primer amplification in the assay estimated nucleated cell counts. Assay used: immunoSEQ multiplex PCR; TCRdb lists only in-frame clones, some missing. V, J and clone size are taken as reported in that table, and D and trimming were inferred from the DNA itself. The sample includes 35,000 to 50,000 clones, 82% of them seen just once. The chain is built from TRBV27 and TRBJ1-6, with D tentatively TRBD1 (6 bases). This clonotype originated in a woman in her seventies with acute or convalescent COVID-19. The sample was peripheral blood. As DNA, the CDR3 is TGTGCCAGCAGTTTTGGGGGAAGGACAGAAAATTCACCCCTCCACTTT. Protein product: CASSFGGRTENSPLHF.